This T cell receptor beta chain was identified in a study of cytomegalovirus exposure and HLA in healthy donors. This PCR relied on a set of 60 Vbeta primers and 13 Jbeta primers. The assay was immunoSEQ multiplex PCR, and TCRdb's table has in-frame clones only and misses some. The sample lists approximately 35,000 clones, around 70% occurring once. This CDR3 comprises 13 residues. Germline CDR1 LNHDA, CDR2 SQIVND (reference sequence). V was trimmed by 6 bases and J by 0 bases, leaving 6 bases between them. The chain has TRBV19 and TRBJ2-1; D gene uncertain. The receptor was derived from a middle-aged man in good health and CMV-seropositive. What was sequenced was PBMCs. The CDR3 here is CASSKSSYNEQFF. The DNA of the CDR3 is TGTGCCAGTAGCAAGAGCTCCTACAATGAGCAGTTCTTC.